The 25 T cell receptor beta chains below were found in one sample sequenced in a study of sequential checkpoint blockade in melanoma. The sample's treatment: randomized to nivolumab then ipilimumab (arm A) or the reverse (arm B). Produced via immunoSEQ multiplex PCR; TCRdb's table is partial and in-frame only. The sample yields 9,500 to 12,000 clones, 55% to 70% seen once. The sample in question was CD8+ T cells sorted from blood (inferred from file names), obtained from a patient given nivolumab and ipilimumab in sequence. These receptors originate from a human donor with melanoma.

This clone has more than one count but fewer than ten. The V gene is TRBV18, the J gene TRBJ2-7, with 13 bases aligning to TRBD2. The CDR3 is 15 amino acids. The V and J ends lost 5 bases and 5 bases, in that order; junction bases with no gene match: 6. CDR1 and CDR2 (germline): KGHSH, LQKENI. DNA for the CDR3: TGTGCCAGCTCATCTCGGACTAGCGGGAGTCACGAGCAGTACTTC. Translation gives CASSSRTSGSHEQYF.

This clone was seen just once. The gene calls are TRBV10-3 and TRBJ2-7, with 10 bases aligning to TRBD1. The trim removed 1 base at V and 0 bases at J, leaving 12 bases unmatched. There are 19 residues in the CDR3. Germline CDR1 ENHRY, CDR2 SYGVKD. CDR3 in amino acids: CAISEYSMAGTGASYEQYF. The CDR3 nucleotides read TGTGCCATCAGTGAGTACTCGATGGCCGGGACAGGGGCCTCCTACGAGCAGTACTTC.

The DNA of the CDR3 is TGTGCCAGCTCCCCCAGTTCAGGGTTGACCTACGAGCAGTACTTC. This codes for CASSPSSGLTYEQYF. The rearrangement links TRBV18 to TRBJ2-7, with a weak D call TRBD1 (5 bases). This CDR3 comprises 15 residues. With 6 bases removed from V and 2 bases from J, the gap between germline ends came to 17 bases. CDR1 is KGHSH, CDR2 LQKENI, per germline.

By share, this clone counts as large. The rearrangement uses TRBV19 and TRBJ2-7; 9 bases map to TRBD2. V gave up 4 bases and J gave up 3 bases; unmatched junction bases: 4. The CDR3 covers 14 residues. CDR1 is LNHDA, CDR2 SQIVND, per germline (reference sequence). The CDR3 sequence is CASSTSGDFYEQYF. In nucleotides, the CDR3 is TGTGCCAGTAGTACTAGCGGGGACTTCTACGAGCAGTACTTC.

The table lists this clone with a few counts. Other nucleotide sequences from this sample produce the same CDR3. The chain is built from TRBV15 and TRBJ2-2; maybe TRBD1 (5 bases). This CDR3 comprises 13 residues. Trimming took off 2 bases at V and 4 bases at J, with 5 bases between the two ends. Looked up from germline, CDR1 is LNHNV and CDR2 is YYDKDF (reference sequence). As DNA, the CDR3 is TGTGCCACCAGCAGAACAGGCACCGGGGAGCTGTTTTTT. It yields the protein CATSRTGTGELFF.

The chain links TRBV7-2 to TRBJ2-7; the match to TRBD2 covers 12 bases. Germline V gene data show CDR1 as SGHTA and CDR2 as FQGNSA. The CDR3 covers 15 residues. The V gene end was trimmed by 5 bases and the J gene end by 2 bases; junction bases not matched to a gene: 4. The CDR3 DNA follows: TGTGCCAGCAGCGTGGGACTAGCGGGCCCCTACGAGCAGTACTTC. It translates to CASSVGLAGPYEQYF. The full variable domain, completed using reference TRBV7-2 and TRBJ2-7, is GAGVSQSPSNKVTEKGKDVELRCDPISGHTALYWYRQSLGQGLEFLIYFQGNSAPDKSGLPSDRFSAERTGGSVSTLTIQRTQQEDSAVYLCASSVGLAGPYEQYFGPGTRLTVT.

The chain carries TRBV27 and TRBJ2-1, with 9 bases matching TRBD2. CDR1 is MNHEY and CDR2 is SMNVEV in the germline V gene (reference sequence). The CDR3 is 16 amino acids. Unmatched junction bases numbered 12, after V lost 5 bases and J lost 7 bases. The DNA of the CDR3 is TGTGCCAGCAGTATCTATAGCGGGAGTCTTATTAATGAGCAGTTCTTC. This codes for CASSIYSGSLINEQFF.

The chain couples TRBV5-8 to TRBJ2-2; maybe TRBD2 (6 bases). The length of the CDR3 is 14 residues. Per the germline V gene, CDR1 is SGHTS and CDR2 is YDEGEE. The V gene lost 0 bases and the J gene lost 5 bases, with 8 bases spanning the gap. The CDR3 sequence: CASSLVEGTGELFF. CDR3 DNA sequence: TGTGCCAGCAGCTTGGTGGAGGGGACCGGGGAGCTGTTTTTT.

This chain uses TRBV9 with TRBJ2-7, with 7 bases lining up with TRBD2. Per germline, CDR1 SGDLS and CDR2 YYNGEE. This CDR3 has 13 residues. The ends lost 0 bases at V and 4 bases at J; junction bases unmatched: 1. CDR3 DNA: TGTGCCAGCAGCGTAGGGGAGGGTTACGAGCAGTACTTC. This encodes CASSVGEGYEQYF.

The J gene is TRBJ2-7, the V gene TRBV30; 7 bases line up with TRBD1. Germline loops: CDR1 GTSNPN, CDR2 SVGIG (reference sequence). This CDR3 has 13 amino acids. V lost 0 bases, J lost 4 bases, and 3 bases stayed unmatched. The CDR3 loop is CAWSVMDRYEQYF. The CDR3 coding sequence is TGTGCCTGGAGTGTAATGGACAGGTACGAGCAGTACTTC.

The chain recombines TRBV27 with TRBJ2-7, with 9 bases aligning to TRBD2. J was trimmed by 0 bases and V by 6 bases; bases with no gene match: 21. This CDR3 contains 20 residues. Germline values: CDR1 MNHEY, CDR2 SMNVEV (reference sequence). CDR3 sequence: CASRGGVGREGLYSSYEQYF. The DNA for the CDR3 is TGTGCCAGCAGGGGGGGAGTCGGGCGGGAGGGCCTTTATAGCTCCTACGAGCAGTACTTC.

The chain links TRBV5-1 to TRBJ2-7; 10 bases fit TRBD1. The CDR3 covers 15 residues. With 3 bases clipped from V and 0 bases from J, the junction kept 3 bases outside the gene matches. Germline-derived CDR1 and CDR2 are SGHRS and YFSETQ. CDR3 DNA: TGCGCCAGCAGCTGGACAGGGGGGATCTCCTACGAGCAGTACTTC. It yields the protein CASSWTGGISYEQYF.

V is TRBV27 and J is TRBJ1-1; 8 bases agree with TRBD1. The CDR3 length is 13 residues. J lost 8 bases, V lost 3 bases, and 5 bases had no gene match. Germline CDR1 is MNHEY and CDR2 is SMNVEV (reference sequence). The CDR3 DNA reads TGTGCCAGCAGTTTCGACAGGGGCGGCGAAGCTTTCTTT. This sequence encodes CASSFDRGGEAFF.

The chain uses TRBV5-6 and TRBJ2-3; 9 bases line up with TRBD1. Germline V CDR1 and CDR2: SGHDT, YYEEEE. The CDR3 covers 15 residues. Germline trimming cut 3 bases from V and 3 bases from J; bases unmatched to any gene: 5. The CDR3 protein is CASSYGTGRTDTQYF. The CDR3 DNA is TGTGCCAGCAGCTATGGGACAGGGCGGACAGATACGCAGTATTTT.

This clone came up a few times. V gene TRBV11-1 combines with J gene TRBJ1-2; tentative D call: TRBD1 (6 bases). The CDR3 contains 12 residues. V lost 5 bases, J lost 8 bases, and 12 bases lay in between. The germline CDR1 and CDR2 sequences are SGHAT and FQDESV (reference sequence). The CDR3 reads CASSRSRGGYTF. CDR3 nucleotide sequence: TGTGCCAGCAGCCGAAGCAGGGGCGGCTACACCTTC. Based on the CDR3 plus reference TRBV11-1 and TRBJ1-2, the full variable domain is EAEVAQSPRYKITEKSQAVAFWCDPISGHATLYWYRQILGQGPELLVQFQDESVVDDSQLPKDRFSAERLKGVDSTLKIQPAELGDSAMYLCASSRSRGGYTFGSGTRLTVV.

The chain employs TRBV4-1 and TRBJ1-1; 10 bases map to TRBD1. In germline, CDR1 is MGHRA, CDR2 YSYEKL. The CDR3 consists of 17 residues. Germline trimming cut 3 bases from V and 1 base from J; bases unmatched to any gene: 8. CDR3 protein: CASSHLPGQGTNTEAFF. CDR3 sequence (DNA): TGCGCCAGCAGCCACCTTCCGGGACAGGGGACGAACACTGAAGCTTTCTTT.

This clone is medium-sized. The chain employs TRBV28 and TRBJ1-2, with D unclear. The V end lost 8 bases, the J end lost 6 bases, and 16 bases lay between the germline ends. This CDR3 has 13 residues. Per germline, CDR1 MDHEN and CDR2 SYDVKM. The CDR3 loop is CASQSSLADGYTF. For the CDR3, the DNA is TGTGCCAGCCAATCCAGTCTGGCGGATGGCTACACCTTC.

Worth noting for this clone: At one end, the junction sequence differs from germline, possibly due to a read error. V is TRBV19 and J is TRBJ2-7; TRBD1 matches 10 bases. From germline, CDR1 is LNHDA and CDR2 SQIVND (reference sequence). The CDR3 runs 15 residues. CDR3 coding DNA: TGTGCCAGTAGTATGACATGGGACAGGGGTTACGAGCAGCACTTC. Translated, it gives CASSMTWDRGYEQHF.

The J gene is TRBJ1-3, the V gene TRBV25-1; D perhaps matches TRBD1 (5 bases). Germline V gene data show CDR1 as MGHDK and CDR2 as SYGVNS. The CDR3 totals 13 residues. Trimming removed 5 bases at V and 1 base at J, with 6 bases between. As DNA, the CDR3 is TGTGCCAGCAGTAGGGGTTCTGGAAACACCATATATTTT. This translates into CASSRGSGNTIYF.

V gene TRBV19 combines with J gene TRBJ2-3, with 9 bases identical to TRBD1. CDR1 and CDR2 from the germline V gene are LNHDA and SQIVND (reference sequence). The CDR3 runs 17 residues. The V gene end was trimmed by 7 bases and the J gene end by 4 bases; junction bases not matched to a gene: 15. The CDR3 reads CASTRGGNRGLSDTQYF. Here the CDR3 DNA reads TGTGCCAGTACCAGGGGGGGGAACAGGGGGCTGTCAGATACGCAGTATTTT.

The chain uses TRBV9 and TRBJ2-1; 10 bases match TRBD2. This CDR3 is 15 amino acids long. Germline assignment: CDR1 SGDLS and CDR2 YYNGEE. V was clipped by 0 bases and J by 7 bases; unmatched bases: 4. The CDR3: CASSVASGSRNEQFF. As DNA, the CDR3 is TGTGCCAGCAGCGTAGCTAGCGGGAGTAGGAATGAGCAGTTCTTC.

The chain joins TRBV27 to TRBJ1-4; D call uncertain. CDR1 and CDR2 (germline): MNHEY, SMNVEV (reference sequence). The CDR3 has 15 amino acids. The ends were cut back, 4 bases at V and 3 bases at J, with 12 bases in the middle. The CDR3 is CASSWAGVPNEKLFF. In DNA, the CDR3 is TGTGCCAGCAGTTGGGCCGGGGTACCTAATGAAAAACTGTTTTTT.

The J gene is TRBJ2-7, the V gene TRBV27; TRBD1 matches 9 bases. From germline, CDR1 is MNHEY and CDR2 SMNVEV (reference sequence). Losses at the gene ends were 3 bases for V and 4 bases for J; bases not matched to a gene: 10. The CDR3 runs to 16 residues. CDR3 nucleotide sequence: TGTGCCAGCAGTTTTGCCCCGGGACAGGGAGCTTACGAGCAGTACTTC. Translated: CASSFAPGQGAYEQYF.

Note on this clone: This may be a read error: a much more frequent sequence differs by one nucleotide. The chain combines TRBV7-8 with TRBJ2-7, with TRBD2 matching 7 bases. The germline V gene has CDR1 SGHVS and CDR2 FQNEAQ. This CDR3 has 15 amino acids. The CDR3 is CASSLEAGVGYEQCF. CDR3 sequence (DNA): TGTGCCAGCAGCTTAGAGGCGGGAGTAGGCTACGAGCAGTGCTTC.

This clone was counted a few times. CDR3 loop: CASSQGQLLANYGYTF. For the CDR3, the DNA is TGTGCCAGCAGTCAAGGGCAGCTACTAGCTAACTATGGCTACACCTTC. The genes are TRBV7-9 and TRBJ1-2; unclear D gene. The V end was cut by 6 bases, the J end by 0 bases, with 17 bases between. In germline, CDR1 is SEHNR, CDR2 FQNEAQ (reference sequence). This CDR3 is built from 16 residues.